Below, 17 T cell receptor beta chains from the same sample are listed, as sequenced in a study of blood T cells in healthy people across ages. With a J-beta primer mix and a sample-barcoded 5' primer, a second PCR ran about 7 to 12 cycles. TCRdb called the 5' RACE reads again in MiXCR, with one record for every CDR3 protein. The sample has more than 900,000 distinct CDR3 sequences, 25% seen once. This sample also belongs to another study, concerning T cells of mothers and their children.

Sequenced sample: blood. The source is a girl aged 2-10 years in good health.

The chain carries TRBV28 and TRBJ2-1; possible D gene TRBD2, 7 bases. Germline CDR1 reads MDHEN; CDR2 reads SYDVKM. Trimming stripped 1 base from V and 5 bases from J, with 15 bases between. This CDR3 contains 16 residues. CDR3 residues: CASSLLGGPGHNEQFF. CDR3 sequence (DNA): TGTGCCAGCAGTTTATTGGGGGGGCCCGGGCACAATGAGCAGTTCTTC. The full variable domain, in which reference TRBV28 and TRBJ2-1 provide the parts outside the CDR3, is DVKVTQSSRYLVKRTGEKVFLECVQDMDHENMFWYRQDPGLGLRLIYFSYDVKMKEKGDIPEGYSVSREKKERFSLILESASTNQTSMYLCASSLLGGPGHNEQFFGPGTRLTVL.

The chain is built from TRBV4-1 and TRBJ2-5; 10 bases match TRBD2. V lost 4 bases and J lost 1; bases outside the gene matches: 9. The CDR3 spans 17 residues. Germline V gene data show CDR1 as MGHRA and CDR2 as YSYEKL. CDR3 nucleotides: TGCGCCAGCAGCCTAACCCCGGCTAGCGGGGGCCAAGAGACCCAGTACTTC. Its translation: CASSLTPASGGQETQYF.

The CDR3 sequence: CASSSRQGVAGYTF. As DNA, the CDR3 is TGTGCCAGCAGCTCTCGACAGGGGGTAGCTGGCTACACCTTC. This chain joins TRBV7-2 and TRBJ1-2; 9 nucleotides match TRBD1. V dropped 4 bases and J dropped 7; count of bases not matched to a gene: 7. Germline V gives CDR1 SGHTA, CDR2 FQGNSA. This CDR3 comprises 14 residues.

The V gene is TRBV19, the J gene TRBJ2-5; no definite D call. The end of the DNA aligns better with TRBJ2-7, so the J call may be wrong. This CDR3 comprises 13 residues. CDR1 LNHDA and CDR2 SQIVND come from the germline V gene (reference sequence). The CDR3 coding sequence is TGTGCCAGTAGTATCAAGGCAGGCTACGAGCAGTACTTC. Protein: CASSIKAGYEQYF.

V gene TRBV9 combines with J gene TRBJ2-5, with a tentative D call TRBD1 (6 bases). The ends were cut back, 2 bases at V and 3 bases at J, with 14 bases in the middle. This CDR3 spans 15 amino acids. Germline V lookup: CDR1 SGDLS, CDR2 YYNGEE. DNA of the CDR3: TGTGCCAGCAGCGTCTTGGGGGCCGGTGAAGAGACCCAGTACTTC. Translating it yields CASSVLGAGEETQYF.

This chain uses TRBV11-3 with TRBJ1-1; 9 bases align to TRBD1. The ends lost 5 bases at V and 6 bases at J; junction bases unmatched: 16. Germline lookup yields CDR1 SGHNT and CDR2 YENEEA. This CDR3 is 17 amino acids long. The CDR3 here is CASSPPIWVQGAPEAFF. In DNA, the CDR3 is TGTGCCAGCAGCCCCCCGATTTGGGTACAGGGGGCTCCTGAAGCTTTCTTT.

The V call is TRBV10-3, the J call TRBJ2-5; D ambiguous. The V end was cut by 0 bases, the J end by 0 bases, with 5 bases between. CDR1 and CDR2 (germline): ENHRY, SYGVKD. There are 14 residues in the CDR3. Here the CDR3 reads CAISESLDQETQYF. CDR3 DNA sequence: TGTGCCATCAGTGAGTCGCTAGACCAAGAGACCCAGTACTTC.

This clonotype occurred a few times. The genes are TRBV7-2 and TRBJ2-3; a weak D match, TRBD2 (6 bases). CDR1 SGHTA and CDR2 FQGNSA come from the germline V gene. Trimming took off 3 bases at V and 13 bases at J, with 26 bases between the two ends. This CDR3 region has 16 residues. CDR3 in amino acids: CASSFTSSPGTGFEYF. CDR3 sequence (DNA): TGTGCCAGCAGCTTCACTAGCTCGCCGGGGACTGGTTTCGAGTATTTT.

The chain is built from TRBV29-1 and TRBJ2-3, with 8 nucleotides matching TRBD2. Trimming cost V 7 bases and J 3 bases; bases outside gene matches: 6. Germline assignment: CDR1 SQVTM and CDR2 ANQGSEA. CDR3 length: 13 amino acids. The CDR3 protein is CSAFGGVTDTQYF. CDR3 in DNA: TGCAGCGCCTTCGGGGGGGTTACAGATACGCAGTATTTT.

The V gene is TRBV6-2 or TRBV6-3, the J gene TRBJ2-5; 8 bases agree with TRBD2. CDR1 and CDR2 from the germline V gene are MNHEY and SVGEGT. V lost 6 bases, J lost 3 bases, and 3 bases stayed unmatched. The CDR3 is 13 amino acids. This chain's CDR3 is CASRGSGEETQYF. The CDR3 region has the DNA TGTGCCAGCAGGGGTAGCGGGGAAGAGACCCAGTACTTC.

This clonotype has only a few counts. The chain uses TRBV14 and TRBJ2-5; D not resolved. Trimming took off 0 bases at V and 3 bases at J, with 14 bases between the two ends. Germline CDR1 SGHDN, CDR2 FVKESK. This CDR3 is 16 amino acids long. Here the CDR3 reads CASSQDLRIGKETQYF. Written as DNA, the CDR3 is TGTGCCAGCAGCCAAGATTTGAGGATAGGGAAAGAGACCCAGTACTTC.

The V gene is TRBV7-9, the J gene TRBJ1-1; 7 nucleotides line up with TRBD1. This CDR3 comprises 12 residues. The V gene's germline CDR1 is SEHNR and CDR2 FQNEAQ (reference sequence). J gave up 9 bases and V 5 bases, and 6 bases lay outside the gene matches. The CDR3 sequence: CASSPYRGQAFF. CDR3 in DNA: TGTGCCAGCAGCCCCTACAGGGGACAAGCTTTCTTT.

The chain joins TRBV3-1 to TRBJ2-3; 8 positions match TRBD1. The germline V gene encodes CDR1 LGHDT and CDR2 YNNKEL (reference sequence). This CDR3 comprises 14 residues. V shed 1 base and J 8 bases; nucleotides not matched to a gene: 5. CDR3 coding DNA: TGTGCCAGCAGCCAAGGGGGACAGGCGGGTACGCAGTATTTT. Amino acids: CASSQGGQAGTQYF.

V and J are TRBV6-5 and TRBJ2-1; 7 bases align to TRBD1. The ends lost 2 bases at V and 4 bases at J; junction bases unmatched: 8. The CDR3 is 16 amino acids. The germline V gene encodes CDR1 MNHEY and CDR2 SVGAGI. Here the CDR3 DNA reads TGTGCCAGCAGTTACGAATTGAGACAGGGATACAATGAGCAGTTCTTC. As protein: CASSYELRQGYNEQFF.

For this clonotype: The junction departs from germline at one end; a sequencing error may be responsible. The CDR3 reads CASSLLSTGIQGTQYF. For the CDR3, the DNA is TGTGCCAGCAGCTTACTTTCCACAGGGATCCAAGGGACCCAGTACTTC. This chain connects TRBV7-8 to TRBJ2-5, with D possibly matching TRBD1 (6 bases). From germline, CDR1 is SGHVS and CDR2 FQNEAQ. The CDR3 consists of 16 residues.

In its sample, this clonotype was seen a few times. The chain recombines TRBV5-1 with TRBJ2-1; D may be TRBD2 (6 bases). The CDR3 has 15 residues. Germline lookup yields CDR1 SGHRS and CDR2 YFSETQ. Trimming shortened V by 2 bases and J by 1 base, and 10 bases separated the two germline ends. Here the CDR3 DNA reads TGCGCCAGCAGCTTTGAGGAGGGGTCCTACAATGAGCAGTTCTTC. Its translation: CASSFEEGSYNEQFF.

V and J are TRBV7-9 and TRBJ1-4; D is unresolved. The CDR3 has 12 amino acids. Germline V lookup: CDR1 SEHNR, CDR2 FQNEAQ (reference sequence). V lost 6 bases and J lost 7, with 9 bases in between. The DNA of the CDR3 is TGTGCCAGCAGACGATCCGGTGAAAAACTGTTTTTT. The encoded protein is CASRRSGEKLFF.